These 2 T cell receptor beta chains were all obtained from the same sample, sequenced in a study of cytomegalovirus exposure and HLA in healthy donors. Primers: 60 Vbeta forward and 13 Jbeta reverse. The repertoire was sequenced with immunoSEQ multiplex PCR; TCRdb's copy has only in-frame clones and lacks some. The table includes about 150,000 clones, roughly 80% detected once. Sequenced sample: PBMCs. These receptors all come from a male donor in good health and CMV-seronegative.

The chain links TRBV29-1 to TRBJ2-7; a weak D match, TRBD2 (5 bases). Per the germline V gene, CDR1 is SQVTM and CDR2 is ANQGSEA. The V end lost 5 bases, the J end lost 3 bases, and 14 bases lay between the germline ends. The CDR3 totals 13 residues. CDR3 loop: CSVSNRTFYEQYF. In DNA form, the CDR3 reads TGCAGCGTTTCGAACCGGACTTTCTACGAGCAGTACTTC.

This CDR3 is CSALSVSPYEQYF. In DNA form, the CDR3 reads TGCAGCGCCCTGTCCGTCAGTCCCTACGAGCAGTACTTC. J is TRBJ2-7 and V is TRBV29-1; the D is unclear. The V gene's germline CDR1 is SQVTM and CDR2 ANQGSEA. The CDR3 extends over 13 amino acids. The germline V and J ends were trimmed by 7 bases and 2 bases, with 15 bases remaining between them.